This T cell receptor (beta chain) emerged from a study of T cell responses to AZD1222 COVID-19 vaccine. Germline V gives CDR1 GTSNPN, CDR2 SVGIG (reference sequence). V was shortened by 2 bases and J by 3 bases, with 11 bases between the two germline ends. This CDR3 has 14 residues. The repertoire was sequenced with immunoSEQ multiplex PCR; TCRdb's copy has only in-frame clones and lacks some. The sample lists tens of thousands of clones, approximately 80% occurring once. This chain connects TRBV30 to TRBJ1-5; D might be TRBD1 (5 bases). The source is an adult in good health. Source: peripheral blood, taken on day 0 of AZD1222 vaccination. The CDR3 nucleotides read TGTGCCTGGAGTTCGGGGGGGGTCAATCAGCCCCAGCATTTT. Translated, it gives CAWSSGGVNQPQHF.